The 22 T cell receptor beta chains given below trace back to one sample, sequenced in a study of OX40 agonist ivuxolimab in advanced cancers. TCRdb's table, derived via immunoSEQ multiplex PCR, lists solely in-frame clones and lacks some. The sample has some 35,000 clones, over 75% seen once. Sequencing was performed on CD4+ or CD8+ T cells sorted from blood, taken in a trial of the OX40 agonist ivuxolimab. The receptors shown here come from an adult with an advanced solid tumor such as melanoma, head and neck, liver or kidney cancer.

This clone counts as medium-sized. This chain uses TRBV7-9 with TRBJ2-6; D assignment may be TRBD1 or TRBD2 (7 bases each). V shed 5 bases and J shed 0 bases, with 20 bases lying between them. In germline, CDR1 is SEHNR, CDR2 FQNEAQ (reference sequence). This CDR3 has 19 residues. This chain's CDR3 is CASSRGGGSPYSGANVLTF. CDR3 DNA sequence: TGTGCCAGCAGCCGGGGAGGGGGCTCCCCGTACTCTGGGGCCAACGTCCTGACTTTC.

This chain uses TRBV29-1 with TRBJ2-5; 8 nucleotides align to TRBD1. Germline V lookup: CDR1 SQVTM, CDR2 ANQGSEA. The CDR3 has 18 residues. V shed 7 bases and J 2 bases; nucleotides not matched to a gene: 21. Here the CDR3 DNA reads TGCAGCGGGCGTGAACAGGGGGGTGGAACCTCCCAACAAGAGACCCAGTACTTC. The encoded protein is CSGREQGGGTSQQETQYF.

This chain joins TRBV30 and TRBJ2-5, with D unclear. The V and J ends lost 4 bases and 4 bases respectively, with 10 bases between them. The CDR3 covers 12 residues. Germline-derived CDR1 and CDR2 are GTSNPN and SVGIG (reference sequence). The CDR3 region is CAWTRVSETQYF. The CDR3 region has the DNA TGTGCCTGGACTAGGGTGTCAGAGACCCAGTACTTC.

The chain couples TRBV5-1 to TRBJ2-7; D is undetermined. Germline values: CDR1 SGHRS, CDR2 YFSETQ. The CDR3 spans 16 residues. Trimming stripped 1 base from V and 1 base from J, with 15 bases between. As DNA, the CDR3 is TGCGCCAGCAGCTTGAGTCAACAGCCTTATTCCTACGAGCAGTACTTC. This gives the protein CASSLSQQPYSYEQYF.

V gene TRBV30 combines with J gene TRBJ2-7; D possibly matches TRBD1 or TRBD2 (6 bases each). The CDR3 totals 15 residues. The V gene lost 2 bases and the J gene lost 1 base, with 15 bases spanning the gap. The germline V gene encodes CDR1 GTSNPN and CDR2 SVGIG (reference sequence). CDR3 protein: CAWSPFQGRSYEQYF. CDR3 bases: TGTGCCTGGAGTCCCTTCCAGGGGAGGTCCTACGAGCAGTACTTC. Filled out from reference TRBV30 and TRBJ2-7, the complete variable domain reads SQTIHQWPATLVQPVGSPLSLECTVEGTSNPNLYWYRQAAGRGLQLLFYSVGIGQISSEVPQNLSASRPQDRQFILSSKKLLLSDSGFYLCAWSPFQGRSYEQYFGPGTRLTVT.

This chain links TRBV28 with TRBJ1-2; D possibly corresponds to TRBD1 (5 bases). The V end lost 6 bases, the J end lost 6 bases, and 17 bases lay between the germline ends. From germline, CDR1 is MDHEN and CDR2 SYDVKM. The CDR3 spans 14 residues. The CDR3 is CASSLSGGGNGYTF. DNA of the CDR3: TGTGCCAGCAGCCTTTCGGGCGGGGGTAATGGCTACACCTTC.

The gene calls are TRBV30 and TRBJ1-2; a weak D match, TRBD1 (6 bases). Trimming shortened V by 3 bases and J by 2 bases, and 16 bases separated the two germline ends. The CDR3 contains 15 residues. Germline-derived CDR1 and CDR2 are GTSNPN and SVGIG (reference sequence). CDR3 residues: CAWRTRQGTNYGYTF. The CDR3 DNA reads TGTGCCTGGAGGACCCGGCAGGGGACCAACTATGGCTACACCTTC. The whole variable domain, filled in from reference TRBV30 and TRBJ1-2, reads SQTIHQWPATLVQPVGSPLSLECTVEGTSNPNLYWYRQAAGRGLQLLFYSVGIGQISSEVPQNLSASRPQDRQFILSSKKLLLSDSGFYLCAWRTRQGTNYGYTFGSGTRLTVV.

The chain couples TRBV4-2 to TRBJ1-1; D not resolved. The V gene lost 0 bases and the J gene lost 12 bases, with 8 bases spanning the gap. CDR3 length equals 11 residues. The germline V gene encodes CDR1 LGHNA and CDR2 YNFKEQ. The CDR3 region has the DNA TGTGCCAGCAGCCAAGATAATTGGACTTTCTTT. This translates into CASSQDNWTFF.

V and J are TRBV2 and TRBJ2-3; D not resolved. V lost 6 bases and J lost 0, with 13 bases in between. Germline V CDR1 and CDR2: SNHLY, FYNNEI. The CDR3 extends over 15 amino acids. CDR3: CASSAGPHSTDTQYF. CDR3 in DNA: TGTGCCAGCAGCGCAGGACCCCATAGCACAGATACGCAGTATTTT.

This chain uses TRBV7-9 with TRBJ2-2; a weak D match, TRBD1 (5 bases). This CDR3 region has 15 residues. With 6 bases removed from V and 4 bases from J, the gap between germline ends came to 15 bases. Germline V gene data show CDR1 as SEHNR and CDR2 as FQNEAQ (reference sequence). CDR3 sequence (DNA): TGTGCCAGCAGGGACACGGTGGGGTTCACCGGGGAGCTGTTTTTT. It yields the protein CASRDTVGFTGELFF.

V and J are TRBV28 and TRBJ2-7; D is unresolved. The CDR3 runs to 12 residues. The V gene lost 3 bases and the J gene lost 1 base, with 4 bases spanning the gap. Germline CDR1 MDHEN, CDR2 SYDVKM. DNA for the CDR3: TGTGCCAGCAGTTTTGGGTCCTACGAGCAGTACTTC. This codes for CASSFGSYEQYF.

The rearrangement links TRBV2 to TRBJ1-1, with 8 bases lining up with TRBD1. Trimming at V came to 5 bases and at J to 4 bases, leaving 6 bases not matched to a gene. The CDR3 is made up of 14 amino acids. Germline lookup yields CDR1 SNHLY and CDR2 FYNNEI. The CDR3: CASSTGTGPTEAFF. The CDR3 bases are TGTGCCAGCAGTACCGGGACAGGACCCACTGAAGCTTTCTTT.

The chain uses TRBV20-1 and TRBJ1-2; D is unclear. Trimming pared 3 bases from V and 7 bases from J, leaving 9 bases between. CDR3 length equals 11 residues. Germline CDR1 is DFQATT and CDR2 is SNEGSKA (reference sequence). CDR3 DNA: TGCAGTGCTAGCTCTGTCAGTGGCTACACCTTC. It is translated as CSASSVSGYTF.

The rearrangement links TRBV7-6 to TRBJ1-1; D remains ambiguous. Germline CDR1 SGHVS, CDR2 FNYEAQ. The CDR3 contains 13 residues. Between the trimmed V and J ends, which lost 0 bases and 6 bases, there was a span of 8 bases. The CDR3 sequence: CASSLAGGSEAFF. CDR3 DNA: TGTGCCAGCAGCTTAGCGGGAGGATCTGAAGCTTTCTTT.

V gene TRBV6-5 combines with J gene TRBJ1-2; 8 bases fit TRBD1. V lost 6 bases, J lost 5 bases, and 8 bases stayed unmatched. Germline V gene sequence: CDR1 MNHEY, CDR2 SVGAGI. CDR3 length: 14 amino acids. This CDR3 is CASRTQGGDYGYTF. CDR3 sequence (DNA): TGTGCCAGCAGAACACAGGGGGGGGATTATGGCTACACCTTC.

The gene calls are TRBV6-5 and TRBJ1-2; 9 nucleotides match TRBD1. CDR1 MNHEY and CDR2 SVGAGI come from the germline V gene. CDR3 size: 14 residues. V was pared by 7 bases and J by 7 bases, with 10 bases of the junction left unmatched. The CDR3 nucleotides are TGTGCCAGCACCGTAACAGGGGGCGGACGTGGCTACACCTTC. It encodes CASTVTGGGRGYTF.

The CDR3 is CASGYRGSGANVLTF. The CDR3 DNA reads as TGTGCTAGTGGTTACAGGGGTTCTGGGGCCAACGTCCTGACTTTC. V usage is TRBV12-5 and J usage is TRBJ2-6; 7 bases agree with TRBD1. Germline V gene data show CDR1 as LGHNT and CDR2 as FRNRAP. The CDR3 runs to 15 residues. Trimming cost V 4 bases and J 1 base; bases outside gene matches: 1.

The chain is built from TRBV15 and TRBJ1-6, with no clear D. The V end was cut by 5 bases, the J end by 6 bases, with 5 bases between. The CDR3 has 12 residues. Germline-derived CDR1 and CDR2 are LNHNV and YYDKDF (reference sequence). The CDR3 loop reads CATSAVNSPLHF. In DNA, the CDR3 is TGTGCCACCAGCGCGGTTAATTCACCCCTCCACTTT.

The rearrangement links TRBV28 to TRBJ1-2; 7 bases line up with TRBD1. CDR3 length: 15 amino acids. CDR1 and CDR2 (germline): MDHEN, SYDVKM. Trimming took 3 bases from V and 4 from J; bases not matched to a gene: 8. CDR3: CASSFRDREIYGYTF. For the CDR3, the DNA is TGTGCCAGCAGTTTTCGGGACAGAGAGATCTATGGCTACACCTTC.

This clone has a handful of counts. The chain joins TRBV30 to TRBJ1-2; D ambiguous. Deletions cut 5 bases from V and 8 bases from J, with 24 bases between. The V gene's germline CDR1 is GTSNPN and CDR2 SVGIG (reference sequence). The length of the CDR3 is 15 residues. The CDR3 loop reads CAWCLDSGFAGGYTF. CDR3 bases: TGTGCCTGGTGCCTAGATTCGGGTTTTGCGGGGGGCTACACCTTC.

This chain links TRBV5-4 with TRBJ2-7; the match to TRBD2 covers 7 bases. Germline V CDR1 and CDR2: SGHNT, YYREEE (reference sequence). The CDR3 runs to 14 residues. The V and J ends lost 3 bases and 2 bases, in that order; junction bases with no gene match: 5. The CDR3 nucleotides are TGTGCCAGCAGCTCCCGGCGGGGGACCTACGAGCAGTACTTC. Translated, it gives CASSSRRGTYEQYF.

The V gene is TRBV18, the J gene TRBJ1-3, with D uncertain. Trimming stripped 1 base from V and 4 bases from J, with 5 bases between. This CDR3 has 13 residues. The germline V gene encodes CDR1 KGHSH and CDR2 LQKENI. The CDR3 reads CASSPQQGNTIYF. The CDR3 DNA reads as TGTGCCAGCTCACCACAACAGGGAAACACCATATATTTT.